This is a list of T cell receptor beta chains from one sample in a study of shared clonotypes between healthy human individuals. TCRdb keeps only in-frame clones here, not all; method: immunoSEQ multiplex PCR. The table includes about 1,500,000 clones, approximately 96% detected once. The sequenced material came from naive CD4+ T cells sorted from blood. The receptors here all came from a young man in good health. Each CDR3 is given with its conserved first and last residue. A D gene is named only where the DNA matches it firmly. Size tells how often a clone was seen (once, few, many) or the class of an expanded clone, and some rows leave it out.

>NA|TRBJ2-2|TRBV28|NA
CASSLSAGKGTGELFF
TGTGCCAGCAGTTTATCGGCAGGGAAGGGCACCGGGGAGCTGTTTTTT
>NA|TRBJ2-3|TRBV29-1|NA
CSLRGTDTQYF
TGCAGCCTACGGGGAACAGATACGCAGTATTTT
>NA|TRBJ1-2|TRBV14|NA
CASSQLTGVGGYTF
TGTGCCAGCAGCCAACTTACAGGAGTCGGTGGCTACACCTTC
>NA|TRBJ1-2|TRBV5-1|few
CASSLDVGAGGYTF
TGCGCCAGCAGCTTGGATGTAGGGGCTGGTGGCTACACCTTC
>TRBD2|TRBJ2-1|TRBV18|many
CASSPGGYEQFF
TGTGCCAGCTCACCGGGAGGGTATGAGCAGTTCTTC
>NA|TRBJ2-1|TRBV10-1|NA
CASSDAGHGLAEQFF
TGCGCCAGCAGTGACGCGGGACATGGCCTGGCGGAGCAGTTCTTC
>NA|TRBJ2-7|TRBV6-1|NA
CASRDFYEQYF
TGTGCCAGCAGGGACTTCTACGAGCAGTACTTC
>TRBD2|TRBJ2-3|TRBV27|NA
CASSLKLAGAQYF
TGTGCCAGCAGTTTAAAGCTAGCGGGCGCGCAGTATTTT
>NA|TRBJ2-7|TRBV5-7|NA
CASSPMATVNSYEQYF
TGTGCCAGCAGCCCTATGGCGACAGTTAACTCCTACGAGCAGTACTTC
>TRBD2|TRBJ2-3|TRBV10-1|NA
CASSRGGTSLNTQYF
TGCGCCAGCAGTCGAGGGGGGACTAGTCTGAATACGCAGTATTTT
>NA|TRBJ1-1|TRBV28|few
CASSPGTENTEAFF
TGTGCCAGCAGTCCCGGGACGGAGAACACTGAAGCTTTCTTT
>NA|TRBJ2-5|TRBV27|NA
CASSPIHRGPGETQYF
TGTGCCAGCAGTCCAATACATAGGGGACCTGGGGAGACCCAGTACTTC
>NA|TRBJ1-1|TRBV28|NA
CASSFRGAGTEAFF
TGTGCCAGCAGTTTTAGAGGGGCGGGAACTGAAGCTTTCTTT
>NA|TRBJ2-3|TRBV19|NA
CASSFNRADTQYF
TGTGCCAGTAGTTTTAACAGGGCTGATACGCAGTATTTT
>TRBD1|TRBJ1-5|TRBV10-2|NA
CASSHRGHEPQHF
TGCGCCAGCAGTCACAGGGGACATGAGCCCCAGCATTTT
>TRBD2|TRBJ2-5|TRBV7-2|NA
CASSPRWGGETQYF
TGTGCCAGCAGCCCACGATGGGGGGGAGAGACCCAGTACTTC
>NA|TRBJ2-1|TRBV5-4|NA
CASSLGSDEQFF
TGTGCCAGCAGCTTGGGGTCGGATGAGCAGTTCTTC
>TRBD1|TRBJ1-2|TRBV5-4|NA
CASSLNKQGAYGYTF
TGTGCCAGCAGCTTGAACAAACAGGGGGCGTATGGCTACACCTTC
>TRBD1|TRBJ1-5|TRBV19|NA
CASSALDRSNQPQHF
TGTGCCAGTAGTGCCTTGGACAGGAGCAATCAGCCCCAGCATTTT
>NA|TRBJ2-7|TRBV5-1|NA
CASSFGVQAYEQYF
TGCGCCAGCAGCTTCGGGGTCCAGGCTTACGAGCAGTACTTC
>NA|TRBJ1-1|TRBV11-2|NA
CASSFGGWTVNTEAFF
TGTGCCAGCAGCTTTGGGGGGTGGACGGTGAACACTGAAGCTTTCTTT
>TRBD2|TRBJ2-1|TRBV9|NA
CASSVAPGGLNNEQFF
TGTGCCAGCAGCGTAGCTCCGGGGGGGCTCAACAATGAGCAGTTCTTC
>TRBD2|TRBJ2-3|TRBV9|NA
CASSVASGLAGAVDTDTQYF
TGTGCCAGCAGCGTAGCTTCCGGACTAGCGGGAGCAGTGGACACAGATACGCAGTATTTT
>TRBD2|TRBJ2-7|TRBV27|NA
CASSTRLAGFSYEQYF
TGTGCCAGCAGTACCCGACTAGCGGGATTCTCCTACGAGCAGTACTTC
>TRBD1|TRBJ2-6|TRBV18|NA
CASSQGSDGQGGSSGANVLTF
TGTGCCAGCTCACAGGGATCGGATGGACAGGGGGGTAGCTCTGGGGCCAACGTCCTGACTTTC